This T cell receptor (beta chain) is from a study of blood T cell repertoires in COVID-19 (dated by TCRdb to 2019 to 2021). For context, the study as a whole: Collaborator samples came from the United States, Italy and Spain and covered acute and convalescent phases of COVID-19. The material from the prospective study consisted of cDNA or gDNA derived from T cells, B-cell-depleted T cells, or PBMCs. Deeply sampled blood TCRbeta repertoires from subjects exposed to, actively infected with, or recovered from COVID-19 were included in the dataset. The repertoires were released in a freely available public database intended as a resource for research on the immune response to SARS-CoV-2. Where HLA class I and class II types were available, the types were taken from metadata supplied by the sample provider, not from assay-based typing. Samples were obtained from the ongoing ImmuneRACE study (first 160 participants) and from approximately 1,200 subjects provided by 6 global collaborators. Nearly every sample came with metadata listing a de-identified subject ID, COVID-19 status, age in years and sex. What the work shows at the level of the full study, not this receptor alone: The quantity of clinical and demographic metadata differed by source and by participant and was supplied without curation.

TCRbeta CDR3 regions were amplified from genomic DNA using the immunoSEQ Assay, a bias-controlled multiplex PCR. Per the source publication's procedure: The number of nucleated cells in each sample was estimated from the amplification of reference gene primers within the assay. To quantify the absolute abundance of each unique TCRbeta CDR3 rearrangement, sequence reads were collapsed and filtered. For each sample, productive Simpson clonality was calculated by taking the square root of Simpson's diversity index across productive rearrangements. This is the immuneACCESS table as TCRdb keeps it, with only in-frame sequences that have V and J called. A part of the clones is gone; compared with another copy, unresolved V genes explain less than half, and the rest is unexplained. The V and J calls and clone size come from that table; D and trimming were worked out from the DNA. This sample comprises about 130,000 clones, 74% of them detected only once. The ten largest clones take up roughly 5.5% of the sample.

A remark on this clone: There is no known antigen for this receptor. Per-base quality was not reported, and no clone a single base away is much larger than it.

Each collaborating institution followed its own protocols to collect whole blood in K2EDTA tubes. For TCRbeta analysis, collaborator samples were shipped as frozen whole blood, as isolated PBMCs, or as DNA extracted from either sample type. Looking up the germline V gene yields CDR1 SNHLY and CDR2 FYNNEI. There are 12 amino acids in the CDR3, from cysteine to phenylalanine inclusive. The CDR3 DNA has 36 bases and is translated from base 1. Deletion took 6 bases off V and 5 bases off J, with a span of 10 bases between the germline ends. What was sequenced was peripheral blood. The clonotype comes from a man in his sixties with acute or convalescent COVID-19. Recombination joined TRBV2 with TRBJ2-5; the D region possibly corresponds to TRBD2 (7 bases align). The nucleotide sequence reads as follows: TGTGCCAGCAGGCGGGGGCTGGAGACCCAGTACTTC. It codes for CASRRGLETQYF.